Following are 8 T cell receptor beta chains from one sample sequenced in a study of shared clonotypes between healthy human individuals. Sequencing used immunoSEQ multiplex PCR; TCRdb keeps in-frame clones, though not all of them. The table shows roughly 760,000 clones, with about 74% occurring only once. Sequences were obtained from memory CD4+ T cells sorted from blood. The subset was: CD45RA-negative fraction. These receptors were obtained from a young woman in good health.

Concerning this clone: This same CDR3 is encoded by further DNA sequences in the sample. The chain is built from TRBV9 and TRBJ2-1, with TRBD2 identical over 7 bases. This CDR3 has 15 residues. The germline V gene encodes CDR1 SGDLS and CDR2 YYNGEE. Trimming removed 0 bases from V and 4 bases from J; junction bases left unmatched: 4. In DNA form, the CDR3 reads TGTGCCAGCAGCGTAGACAGCGGGGTATACAATGAGCAGTTCTTC. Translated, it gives CASSVDSGVYNEQFF.

In nucleotides, the CDR3 is TGTGCCAGCAGTTTATCGCTTGTCAGGAACAATGAGCAGTTCTTC. This codes for CASSLSLVRNNEQFF. This chain uses TRBV27 with TRBJ2-1; D is ambiguous. Germline CDR1 reads MNHEY; CDR2 reads SMNVEV (reference sequence). Between the trimmed V and J ends, which lost 0 bases and 5 bases, there was a span of 11 bases. The CDR3 contains 15 residues.

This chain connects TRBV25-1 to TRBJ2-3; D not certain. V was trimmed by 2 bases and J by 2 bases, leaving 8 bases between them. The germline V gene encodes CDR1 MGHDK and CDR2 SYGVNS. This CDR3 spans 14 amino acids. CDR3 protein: CASSEGAPTDTQYF. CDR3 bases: TGTGCCAGCAGTGAAGGCGCCCCCACAGATACGCAGTATTTT.

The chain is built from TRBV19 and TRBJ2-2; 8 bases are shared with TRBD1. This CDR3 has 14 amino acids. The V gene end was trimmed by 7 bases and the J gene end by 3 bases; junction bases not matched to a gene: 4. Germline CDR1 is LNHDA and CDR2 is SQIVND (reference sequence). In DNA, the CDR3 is TGTGCCAGTAATGACAGGGGTTACACCGGGGAGCTGTTTTTT. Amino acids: CASNDRGYTGELFF.

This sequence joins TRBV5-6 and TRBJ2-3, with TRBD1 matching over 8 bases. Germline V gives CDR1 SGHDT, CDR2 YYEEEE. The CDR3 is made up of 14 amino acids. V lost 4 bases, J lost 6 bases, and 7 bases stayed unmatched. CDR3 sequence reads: CASSVQGAMDTQYF. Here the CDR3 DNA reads TGTGCCAGCAGCGTGCAGGGGGCGATGGATACGCAGTATTTT.

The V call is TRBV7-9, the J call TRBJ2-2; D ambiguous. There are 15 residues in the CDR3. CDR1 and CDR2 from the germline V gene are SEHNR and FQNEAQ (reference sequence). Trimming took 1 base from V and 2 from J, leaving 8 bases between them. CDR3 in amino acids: CASSLDPGNTGELFF. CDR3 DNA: TGTGCCAGCAGCTTAGACCCGGGTAACACCGGGGAGCTGTTTTTT.

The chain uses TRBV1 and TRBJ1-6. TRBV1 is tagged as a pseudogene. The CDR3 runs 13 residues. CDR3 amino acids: CTPCGIYSSPLHF. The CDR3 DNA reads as TGCACCCCTTGTGGGATCTACAGCTCACCCCTCCACTTT.

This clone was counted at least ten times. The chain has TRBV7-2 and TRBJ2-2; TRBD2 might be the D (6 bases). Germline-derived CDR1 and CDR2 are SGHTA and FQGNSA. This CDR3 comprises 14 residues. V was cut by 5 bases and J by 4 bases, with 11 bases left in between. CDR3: CASSPFSGTGELFF. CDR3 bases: TGTGCCAGCAGCCCTTTTAGCGGCACCGGGGAGCTGTTTTTT.